The 12 T cell receptor beta chains below come from one sample, sequenced in a study of prognosis after radiotherapy for stage I lung cancer (dated by TCRdb to the early 2020s). Instrument used: Illumina HiSeq 3000. Two rounds of multiplex PCR were used to amplify the TCR beta CDR3 region from genomic DNA. In the first round of PCR, primers specific to each TRBV and TRBJ gene were used, and the primer sequences are filed in Chinese patent CN105087789A. TCRdb passed the public sequencing reads through fastp at Q25 and MiXCR, retaining productive beta sequences. For every CDR3 protein sequence, its rows merge into one entry that carries the most common genes and DNA. Across this sample there are fewer than 40,000 distinct CDR3 sequences, with 34% seen only once. 16% of the sample is held by the ten biggest clonotypes. Source: PBMCs, taken before or after stereotactic body radiation therapy (not recorded which). These receptors all stem from a donor at least 50 years old with non-small cell lung cancer.

For this clonotype: A much larger clone differs from this one at a single base, so this may be a read error. The genes are TRBV3-1 and TRBJ2-5; either TRBD1 or TRBD2 may supply D (6 bases each). Per germline, CDR1 LGHDT and CDR2 YNNKEL (reference sequence). CDR3 size: 16 residues. CDR3 sequence: CASSQEGGGSQDTQYF. The CDR3, as DNA: TGTGCCAGCAGCCAAGAAGGGGGAGGCAGCCAAGATACCCAGTACTTC.

This clonotype was seen more than once but under ten times. The rearrangement uses TRBV6-1 and TRBJ2-5, with D perhaps TRBD1 (6 bases). This CDR3 has 14 amino acids. Trimming shortened V by 4 bases and J by 5 bases, and 14 bases separated the two germline ends. Germline V gene lookup returns CDR1 MNHNS and CDR2 SASEGT. CDR3 protein: CASSASRGDETQYF. CDR3 nucleotide sequence: TGTGCCAGCAGTGCTAGCAGGGGTGACGAGACCCAGTACTTC.

This clonotype was seen only a few times. The rearrangement joins TRBV29-1 to TRBJ2-3; weak D call: TRBD2 (5 bases). The germline CDR1 and CDR2 sequences are SQVTM and ANQGSEA. The CDR3 covers 15 residues. V was cut by 3 bases and J by 3 bases, with 16 bases left in between. DNA of the CDR3: TGCAGCGTTGAGGAGGCTCGAACCTCGACAGATACGCAGTATTTT. Its translation is CSVEEARTSTDTQYF.

This rearrangement joins TRBV20-1 to TRBJ2-5; the match to TRBD2 covers 10 bases. Germline V gene data show CDR1 as DFQATT and CDR2 as SNEGSKA (reference sequence). The CDR3 loop spans 13 amino acids. V dropped 5 bases and J dropped 2; count of bases not matched to a gene: 2. The CDR3, as DNA: TGCAGTGCTCCGACTAGCGGGCAAGAGACCCAGTACTTC. Translation: CSAPTSGQETQYF.

This sequence joins TRBV6-1 and TRBJ1-2; a possible D gene is TRBD1 (6 bases). The CDR3 is made up of 12 amino acids. Germline CDR1 MNHNS, CDR2 SASEGT. Trimming took off 8 bases at V and 6 bases at J, with 13 bases between the two ends. The CDR3 loop is CASSPHRDGYTF. The DNA for the CDR3 is TGTGCCAGCTCCCCCCACAGGGATGGCTACACCTTC.

Many counts were recorded for this clonotype. The chain has TRBV7-2 and TRBJ1-2; D gene uncertain. The germline CDR1 and CDR2 sequences are SGHTA and FQGNSA. V was cut by 0 bases and J by 6 bases, with 5 bases left in between. The CDR3 is 12 residues long. CDR3 DNA sequence: TGTGCCAGCAGCTTAGCGCGCCATGGCTACACCTTC. This translates into CASSLARHGYTF. Looking up the rest from reference TRBV7-2 and TRBJ1-2 gives the full variable domain: GAGVSQSPSNKVTEKGKDVELRCDPISGHTALYWYRQSLGQGLEFLIYFQGNSAPDKSGLPSDRFSAERTGGSVSTLTIQRTQQEDSAVYLCASSLARHGYTFGSGTRLTVV.

The chain joins TRBV6-1 to TRBJ2-2; 7 bases agree with TRBD1. The CDR3 has 17 residues. The J segment lost 9 bases and the V segment lost 6 bases, leaving 19 bases of the junction unmatched. Germline CDR1 reads MNHNS; CDR2 reads SASEGT. CDR3 sequence (DNA): TGTGCCAGCAGCACGGTGGCACAGGGGTCGTATACCTGGGAGCTGTTTTTT. This encodes CASSTVAQGSYTWELFF.

Of note for this clonotype: A far larger clone lies a single base away; this is likely a read error. The rearrangement joins TRBV11-3 to TRBJ2-1; TRBD2 aligns across 9 bases. CDR1 and CDR2 from the germline V gene are SGHNT and YENEEA. This CDR3 spans 16 amino acids. With V trimmed by 0 bases and J by 10 bases, 10 bases remained unmatched. The CDR3 coding sequence is TGTGCCAGCAGCTTAGATACGCTAGCGGGAATCTACGAGCAGTTCTTC. It is translated as CASSLDTLAGIYEQFF.

The table lists this clonotype with many counts. The chain joins TRBV28 to TRBJ1-5; TRBD1 might be the D (5 bases). This CDR3 is built from 14 residues. V was shortened by 6 bases and J by 6 bases, with 15 bases between the two germline ends. The germline gives CDR1 MDHEN, CDR2 SYDVKM. The CDR3 region has the DNA TGTGCCAGCAGGGGGGGGGGGTGGGGTCAGCCCCAGCATTTT. This gives the protein CASRGGGWGQPQHF.

A remark on this clonotype: A read error may account for a junction end that differs from germline. The chain employs TRBV20-1 and TRBJ2-2, with 14 bases fitting TRBD2. This CDR3 spans 17 amino acids. Germline-derived CDR1 and CDR2 are DFQATT and SNEGSKA (reference sequence). The CDR3 bases are TGTAGTTCTATCTTGACTAGCGGGAGGGGGGTGGCCGGGGAGCTGTTTTTT. Translation: CSSILTSGRGVAGELFF.

This clonotype appeared once. V and J are TRBV19 and TRBJ2-5; TRBD2 agrees at 15 bases. The V gene end was trimmed by 0 bases and the J gene end by 4 bases; junction bases not matched to a gene: 9. The CDR3 is 19 amino acids. The V gene's germline CDR1 is LNHDA and CDR2 SQIVND (reference sequence). CDR3 sequence: CASSIDGLAGGPVGETQYF. The DNA for the CDR3 is TGTGCCAGTAGTATAGACGGACTAGCGGGAGGGCCGGTGGGAGAGACCCAGTACTTC. Variable domain in full (rest from reference TRBV19 and TRBJ2-5): DGGITQSPKYLFRKEGQNVTLSCEQNLNHDAMYWYRQDPGQGLRLIYYSQIVNDFQKGDIAEGYSVSREKKESFPLTVTSAQKNPTAFYLCASSIDGLAGGPVGETQYFGPGTRLLVL.

This clonotype was counted many times. The chain carries TRBV7-9 and TRBJ1-1; 7 positions match TRBD1. The V gene end was trimmed by 4 bases and the J gene end by 3 bases; junction bases not matched to a gene: 8. The CDR3 extends over 15 amino acids. Looked up from germline, CDR1 is SEHNR and CDR2 is FQNEAQ (reference sequence). The CDR3 DNA reads TGTGCCAGCAGCTCCTTTAGGGGGCTAGACACTGAAGCTTTCTTT. Its translation: CASSSFRGLDTEAFF.